This passage covers 8 T cell receptor beta chains from one sample sequenced in a study of low-dose radiotherapy and immunotherapy resistance in tumors. First-strand cDNA relied on TRAV- and TRBV-specific primers spanning alpha and beta chains. TCRs were amplified for 15 to 20 PCR cycles with a constant-region primer and V-primer adapter. Via MiXCR, TCRdb re-called the reads, giving one row per CDR3 protein. This sample yields 100,000 or so distinct CDR3 sequences, of which less than 25% are seen a single time; approximately 4% belongs to the top ten. The time point denotes: after trial treatment. Regarding treatment: LDRT plus nivolumab, ipilimumab, low-dose cyclophosphamide and aspirin (RACIN trial). This sample comprised PBMCs, obtained after low-dose radiotherapy plus immunotherapy. These receptors were collected from a male donor with prostate cancer.

This clonotype has ten or more counts. The chain couples TRBV10-3 to TRBJ2-4; no definite D call. CDR3 length equals 12 residues. Germline V CDR1 and CDR2: ENHRY, SYGVKD. Between the trimmed V and J ends, which lost 3 bases and 4 bases, there was a span of 4 bases. In DNA, the CDR3 is TGTGCCATCAGTGAAGAAAAAAACATTCAGTACTTC. This codes for CAISEEKNIQYF.

Concerning this clonotype itself: This probably arose from a read error, given a far larger clone one base away. The chain carries TRBV6-6 and TRBJ2-3; D is uncertain. Between the trimmed V and J ends, which lost 5 bases and 1 base, there was a span of 13 bases. CDR3 length: 15 residues. CDR1 and CDR2 (germline): MNHNY, SVGAGI (reference sequence). The CDR3 reads CASSDTGDGTDTQYF. The DNA of the CDR3 is TGTGCCAGCAGTGATACTGGCGATGGCACAGATACGCAGTATTTT.

Comments on this clonotype: This probably arose from a read error, given a far larger clone one base away. The gene calls are TRBV5-1 and TRBJ2-1, with 10 nucleotides matching TRBD1. Losses at the gene ends were 3 bases for V and 10 bases for J; bases not matched to a gene: 13. The germline gives CDR1 SGHRS, CDR2 YFSETQ. This CDR3 spans 16 amino acids. The CDR3 sequence: CASSSVTGTGVHEQFF. DNA for the CDR3: TGCGCCAGCAGCTCGGTAACCGGGACAGGGGTCCACGAGCAGTTCTTC.

This clonotype was detected many times. V is TRBV23-1 and J is TRBJ1-5; D is ambiguous. TRBV23-1 has ORF status, its function being uncertain. The V gene lost 4 bases and the J gene lost 7 bases, with 26 bases spanning the gap. CDR3 size: 18 residues. CDR3 residues: CASSRRLGRKFSEQPQHF. In DNA, the CDR3 is TGCGCCAGCAGTCGCAGGCTTGGCAGGAAGTTTTCAGAACAGCCCCAGCATTTT.

The chain carries TRBV2 and TRBJ1-1, with TRBD1 identical over 7 bases. The CDR3 runs 14 residues. Trimming at V came to 4 bases and at J to 1 base, leaving 3 bases not matched to a gene. Per germline, CDR1 SNHLY and CDR2 FYNNEI. The CDR3 here is CASSVEGANTEAFF. CDR3 nucleotide sequence: TGTGCCAGCAGTGTCGAGGGGGCGAACACTGAAGCTTTCTTT.

This clonotype was detected many times. V usage is TRBV9 and J usage is TRBJ2-4; no firm D call. The V and J ends lost 0 bases and 1 base respectively, with 14 bases between them. The germline V gene has CDR1 SGDLS and CDR2 YYNGEE. CDR3 length equals 17 residues. This CDR3 is CASSVDPRAGAKNIQYF. The CDR3 DNA reads as TGTGCCAGCAGCGTAGACCCACGGGCTGGGGCCAAAAACATTCAGTACTTC.

On this clonotype itself: This likely stems from a read error, as it lies one base from a far larger clone. The rearrangement joins TRBV6-5 to TRBJ2-3; D gene uncertain. The CDR3 runs to 13 residues. Germline CDR1 reads MNHEY; CDR2 reads SVGAGI. Trimming cost V 3 bases and J 3 bases, with 7 bases left between them. CDR3 protein: CASSYTRTDTQYF. CDR3 sequence (DNA): TGTGCCAGCAGTTATACGCGGACAGATACGCAGTATTTT.

This clonotype was recorded at least ten times. The gene calls are TRBV7-2 and TRBJ2-3; TRBD2 agrees at 7 bases. Germline assignment: CDR1 SGHTA and CDR2 FQGNSA. V trimming: 5 bases; J trimming: 8 bases; junction bases outside the gene matches: 10. CDR3 size: 14 residues. The DNA of the CDR3 is TGTGCCAGCAGCCCGCAGTGGGAGCGGGGTACGCAGTATTTT. It yields the protein CASSPQWERGTQYF.